This T cell receptor (beta chain) was sequenced for a study of OX40 agonist ivuxolimab in advanced cancers. The overall study: Patients receiving dose escalation had hepatocellular carcinoma, melanoma, renal cell or head and neck cancer. The group had a mean age of around 64 years, ranged from roughly 23 to 90, and was 82.7% male.

Using immunoSEQ multiplex PCR, the repertoire was profiled, and TCRdb retains in-frame clones only, with some absent. The sample has about 68,000 clones, roughly 88% seen once. The source was CD4+ or CD8+ T cells sorted from blood, collected in a trial of the OX40 agonist ivuxolimab. The sequence was obtained from an adult with an advanced solid tumor such as melanoma, head and neck, liver or kidney cancer.

CDR3 nucleotide sequence: TGTGCCAGCAGTGAACGCAGTACTGGCTACACCTTC. Translating it yields CASSERSTGYTF. The chain joins TRBV6-1 to TRBJ1-2; D is undetermined. Trimming shortened V by 2 bases and J by 7 bases, and 8 bases separated the two germline ends. The CDR3 is made up of 12 amino acids. Germline values: CDR1 MNHNS, CDR2 SASEGT.